The clone carrying this T cell receptor beta chain was recorded a few times. Its antigen is unidentified. One heparinised blood draw averaging around 100 mL was given by each donor. The authors obtained over 98% purity in all sorted populations. The sample belongs to a study of beta chain features in type 1 diabetes. In the study overall: Regarding age, gender and cell yields, patients proved similar to healthy donors.

Study-wide results and limits: The VDJ junctions of type 1 diabetes patients carried fewer insertions and more deletions. Moderate but significant shortening of TCRB CDR3s was recorded in all four CD4+ subsets from Type 1 diabetes patients.

V was trimmed by 0 bases and J by 1 base, leaving 10 bases between them. The CDR3 runs to 15 residues. CDR1 and CDR2 (germline): SGHRS, YFSETQ. Expressed TCRB transcripts were sequenced, since all the RNA that had been isolated was reverse transcribed. TCRdb keeps only in-frame clones here, not all; method: immunoSEQ multiplex PCR. The sample comprises 200,000 to 300,000 clones, roughly 21% of which are singletons, and less than 0.03% rests with the top ten. Source material: naive CD4+ T cells from blood. The chain uses TRBV5-1 and TRBJ2-5; D possibly corresponds to TRBD2 (5 bases). This receptor was taken from a woman aged 40 to 50 with type 1 diabetes. CDR3 amino acids: CASSLEGRAQETQYF. CDR3 nucleotide sequence: TGCGCCAGCAGCTTGGAAGGGCGGGCCCAAGAGACCCAGTACTTC.